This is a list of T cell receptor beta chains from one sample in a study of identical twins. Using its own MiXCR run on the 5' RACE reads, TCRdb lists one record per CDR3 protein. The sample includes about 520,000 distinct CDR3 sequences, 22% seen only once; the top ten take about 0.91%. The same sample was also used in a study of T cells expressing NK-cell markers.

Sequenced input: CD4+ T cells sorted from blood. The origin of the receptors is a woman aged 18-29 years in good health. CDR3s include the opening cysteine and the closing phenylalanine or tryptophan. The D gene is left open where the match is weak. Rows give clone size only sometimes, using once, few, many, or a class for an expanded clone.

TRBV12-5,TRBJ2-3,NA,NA,CASGPAGTDTQYF,TGTGCTAGTGGTCCGGCAGGCACAGATACGCAGTATTTT
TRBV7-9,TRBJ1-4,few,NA,CASSLNGAENEKLFF,TGTGCCAGCAGCCTGAATGGGGCGGAGAATGAAAAACTGTTTTTT
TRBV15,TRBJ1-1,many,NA,CATSRAQGNTEAFF,TGTGCCACCAGCAGAGCACAGGGGAACACTGAAGCTTTCTTT
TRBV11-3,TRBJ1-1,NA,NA,CASSLDRVGLRNTEAFF,TGTGCCAGCAGCTTAGACAGAGTAGGTCTTCGGAACACTGAAGCTTTCTTT
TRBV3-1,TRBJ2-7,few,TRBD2,CASSLTSGGSYEQYF,TGTGCCAGCAGCTTGACTAGCGGGGGGTCCTACGAGCAGTACTTC
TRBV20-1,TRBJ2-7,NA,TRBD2,CSASVVAGAQGQYF,TGCAGTGCTAGTGTGGTAGCGGGGGCCCAGGGGCAGTACTTC
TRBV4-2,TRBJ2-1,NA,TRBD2,CASSPGTSGTYNEQFF,TGTGCCAGCAGCCCCGGGACTAGCGGGACCTACAATGAGCAGTTCTTC
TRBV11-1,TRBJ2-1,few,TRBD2,CASSFRATNVPGLLINEQFF,TGTGCCAGCAGCTTCCGCGCGACAAATGTTCCGGGACTACTAATTAATGAGCAGTTCTTC
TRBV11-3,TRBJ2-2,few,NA,CASSATGKSGELFF,TGTGCCAGCAGCGCTACAGGGAAATCCGGGGAGCTGTTTTTT
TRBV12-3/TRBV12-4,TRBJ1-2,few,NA,CASSFVGLYGYTF,TGTGCCAGCAGTTTTGTGGGACTCTATGGCTACACCTTC
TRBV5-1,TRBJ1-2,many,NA,CASSLRREAGYGYTF,TGCGCCAGCAGCTTGCGGAGGGAGGCAGGCTATGGCTACACCTTC
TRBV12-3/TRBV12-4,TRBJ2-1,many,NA,CASRTSLGQGLKSSYNEQFF,TGTGCCAGCAGGACCTCCCTCGGGCAGGGGCTAAAAAGCTCCTACAATGAGCAGTTCTTC
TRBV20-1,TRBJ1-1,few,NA,CTIGGPWKEAFF,TGCACTATCGGGGGCCCTTGGAAGGAAGCTTTCTTT
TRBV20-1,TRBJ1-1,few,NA,CSARLGGRNTEAFF,TGCAGTGCTAGACTAGGAGGGAGGAACACTGAAGCTTTCTTT
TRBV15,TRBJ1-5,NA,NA,CATSRDSGEAQPQHF,TGTGCCACCAGCAGAGATAGCGGGGAGGCTCAGCCCCAGCATTTT
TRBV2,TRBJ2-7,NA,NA,CASSSLPAYEQYF,TGTGCCAGCTCGTCGCTTCCCGCCTACGAGCAGTACTTC
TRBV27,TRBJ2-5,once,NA,CASSPRYEARVVETQHF,TGTGCCAGCAGTCCGCGATACGAGGCCAGGGTGGTGGAGACCCAGCACTTC
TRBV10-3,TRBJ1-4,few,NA,CAINNTTNEKLFF,TGTGCCATCAACAACACAACTAATGAAAAACTGTTTTTT
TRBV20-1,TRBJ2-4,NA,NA,CSANPSSSKNIQYF,TGCAGTGCTAACCCAAGTTCGTCCAAAAACATTCAGTACTTC
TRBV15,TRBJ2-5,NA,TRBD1,CATSSRTGGSETQYF,TGTGCCACCAGCAGTCGGACAGGGGGCTCGGAGACCCAGTACTTC
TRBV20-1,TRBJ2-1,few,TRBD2,CSARDWSGAGSYNEQFF,TGCAGTGCTAGAGATTGGAGCGGGGCAGGGTCCTACAATGAGCAGTTCTTC
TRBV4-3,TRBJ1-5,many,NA,CASSQEITGYNQPQHF,TGCGCCAGCAGCCAAGAAATCACAGGGTACAATCAGCCCCAGCATTTT
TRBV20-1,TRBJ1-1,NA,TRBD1,CSARPDRGQVNTEAFF,TGCAGTGCTAGACCCGACAGGGGGCAGGTGAACACTGAAGCTTTCTTT
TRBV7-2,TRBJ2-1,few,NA,CASSLETGEQFF,TGTGCCAGCAGCTTGGAGACTGGAGAGCAGTTCTTC
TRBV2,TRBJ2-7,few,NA,CASSESWGPPYEQYF,TGTGCCAGCAGTGAATCGTGGGGGCCTCCCTACGAGCAGTACTTC
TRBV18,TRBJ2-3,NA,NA,CASSPLGGGTDTQYF,TGTGCCAGCTCACCTCTAGGGGGGGGCACAGATACGCAGTATTTT
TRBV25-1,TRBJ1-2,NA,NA,CASSELSLTYGYTF,TGTGCCAGCAGTGAATTGAGTCTGACTTATGGCTACACCTTC
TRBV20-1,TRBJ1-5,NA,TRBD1,CSALGQGGDQPQHF,TGCAGTGCTCTCGGACAGGGAGGGGATCAGCCCCAGCATTTT
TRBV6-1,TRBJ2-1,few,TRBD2,CASSDSLTSGSYNEQFF,TGTGCCAGCAGTGATTCCCTAACTAGCGGGTCCTACAATGAGCAGTTCTTC
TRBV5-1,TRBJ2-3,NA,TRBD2,CASSPVAGGRYTQYF,TGCGCCAGCAGCCCCGTAGCGGGGGGAAGGTATACGCAGTATTTT
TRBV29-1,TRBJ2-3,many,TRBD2,CSVARGGSSTDTQYF,TGCAGCGTTGCCCGGGGGGGGAGCTCCACAGATACGCAGTATTTT
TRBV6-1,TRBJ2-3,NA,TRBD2,CASSRLAGAGDTQYF,TGTGCCAGCAGTCGACTAGCGGGAGCGGGAGATACGCAGTATTTT
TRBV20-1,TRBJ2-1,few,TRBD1,CSASRTGSYNEQFF,TGCAGTGCTAGCCGGACAGGCTCCTACAATGAGCAGTTCTTC
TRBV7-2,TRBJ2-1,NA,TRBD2,CASSFGTSGRVGEQFF,TGTGCCAGCAGCTTCGGGACTAGCGGGAGGGTAGGTGAGCAGTTCTTC
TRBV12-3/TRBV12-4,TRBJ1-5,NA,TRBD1,CASSLRGLGNQPQHF,TGTGCCAGCAGTTTAAGGGGGCTAGGCAATCAGCCCCAGCATTTT
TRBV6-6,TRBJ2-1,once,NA,CASRPGLTEQFF,TGTGCCAGCAGGCCAGGGCTTACTGAGCAGTTCTTC
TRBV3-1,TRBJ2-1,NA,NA,CASSHPSVNNEQFF,TGTGCCAGCAGTCATCCCAGCGTAAACAATGAGCAGTTCTTC
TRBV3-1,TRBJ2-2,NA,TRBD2,CASSQERLAGVTGELFF,TGTGCCAGCAGCCAAGAGCGGTTAGCGGGAGTCACCGGGGAGCTGTTTTTT
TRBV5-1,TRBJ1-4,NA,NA,CASSTGTRHEKLFF,TGCGCCAGCAGCACCGGGACTAGGCATGAAAAACTGTTTTTT
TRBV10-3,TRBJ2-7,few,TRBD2,CAISESQAGAGEQYF,TGTGCCATCAGTGAGTCCCAAGCGGGGGCCGGGGAGCAGTACTTC
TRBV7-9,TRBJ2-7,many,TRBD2,CASFRWEGSSYEQYF,TGTGCCAGCTTTCGATGGGAGGGGAGTTCCTACGAGCAGTACTTC
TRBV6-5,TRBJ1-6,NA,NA,CASSYGGDSPLHF,TGTGCCAGCAGTTATGGAGGCGATTCACCCCTCCACTTT
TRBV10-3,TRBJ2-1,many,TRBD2,CAISVSGEYNEQFF,TGTGCCATCAGTGTAAGCGGGGAGTACAATGAGCAGTTCTTC
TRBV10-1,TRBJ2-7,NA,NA,CASAAGQLYF,TGCGCCAGCGCGGCTGGACAGTTGTACTTC
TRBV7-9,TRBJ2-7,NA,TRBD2,CASSLAGGPDEQYF,TGTGCCAGCAGCTTAGCGGGAGGGCCGGACGAGCAGTACTTC
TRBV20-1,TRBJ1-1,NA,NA,CSASRDIEAFF,TGCAGTGCTAGCCGGGACATTGAAGCTTTCTTT
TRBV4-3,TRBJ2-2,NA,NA,CASSQDGGPGELFF,TGCGCCAGCAGCCAAGATGGCGGTCCCGGGGAGCTGTTTTTT
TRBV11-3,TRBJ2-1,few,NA,CASSFGGAIYNEQFF,TGTGCCAGCAGCTTTGGGGGGGCCATCTACAATGAGCAGTTCTTC
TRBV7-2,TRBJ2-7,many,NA,CASSLQGFEQYF,TGTGCCAGCAGCTTACAGGGTTTCGAGCAGTACTTC
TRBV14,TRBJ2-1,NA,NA,CASSQPGPTWGRYNEQFF,TGTGCCAGCAGCCAACCGGGGCCCACCTGGGGGCGATACAATGAGCAGTTCTTC
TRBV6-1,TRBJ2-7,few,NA,CASSPPRSGLISYEQYF,TGTGCCAGCAGTCCCCCCCGGTCGGGACTTATCTCCTACGAGCAGTACTTC
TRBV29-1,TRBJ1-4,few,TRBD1,CSVVTGVSNEKLFF,TGCAGCGTCGTAACAGGGGTATCTAATGAAAAACTGTTTTTT
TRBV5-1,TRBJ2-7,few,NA,CASKDASYEQYF,TGCGCCAGCAAGGACGCGTCCTACGAGCAGTACTTC
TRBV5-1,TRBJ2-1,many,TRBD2,CASSSLLAGGPSEQFF,TGCGCCAGCAGCTCTCTTTTAGCGGGGGGGCCCTCTGAGCAGTTCTTC
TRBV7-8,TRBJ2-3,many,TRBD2,CASGRGLAVGTDTQYF,TGTGCCAGCGGACGAGGACTAGCAGTCGGCACAGATACGCAGTATTTT